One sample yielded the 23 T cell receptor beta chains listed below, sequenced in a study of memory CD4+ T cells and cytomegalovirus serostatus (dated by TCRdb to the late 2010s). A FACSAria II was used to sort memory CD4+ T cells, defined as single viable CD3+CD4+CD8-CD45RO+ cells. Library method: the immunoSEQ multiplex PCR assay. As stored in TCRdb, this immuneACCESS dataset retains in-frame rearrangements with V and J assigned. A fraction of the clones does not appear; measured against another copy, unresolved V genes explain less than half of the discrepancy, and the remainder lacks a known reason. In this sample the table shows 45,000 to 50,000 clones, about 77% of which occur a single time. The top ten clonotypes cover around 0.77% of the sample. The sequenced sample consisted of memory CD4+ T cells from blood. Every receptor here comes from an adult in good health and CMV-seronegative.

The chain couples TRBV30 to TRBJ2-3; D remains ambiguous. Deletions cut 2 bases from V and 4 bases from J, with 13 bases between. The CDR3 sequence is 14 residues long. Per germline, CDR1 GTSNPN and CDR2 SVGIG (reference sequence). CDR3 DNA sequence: TGTGCCTGGAGTAGACCATCCCCCCCAGATACGCAGTATTTT. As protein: CAWSRPSPPDTQYF.

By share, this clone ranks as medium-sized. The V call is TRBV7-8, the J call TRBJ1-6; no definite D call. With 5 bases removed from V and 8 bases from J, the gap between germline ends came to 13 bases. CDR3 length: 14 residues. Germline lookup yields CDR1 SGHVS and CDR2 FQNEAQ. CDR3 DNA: TGTGCCAGCAGCGGAGGAGGATCTTATTCACCCCTCCACTTT. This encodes CASSGGGSYSPLHF.

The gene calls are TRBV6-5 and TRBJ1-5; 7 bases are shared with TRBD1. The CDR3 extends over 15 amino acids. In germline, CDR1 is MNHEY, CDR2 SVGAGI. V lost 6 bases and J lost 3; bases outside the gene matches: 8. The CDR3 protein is CASRKGQADNQPQHF. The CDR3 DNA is TGTGCCAGCAGGAAAGGACAGGCAGACAATCAGCCCCAGCATTTT.

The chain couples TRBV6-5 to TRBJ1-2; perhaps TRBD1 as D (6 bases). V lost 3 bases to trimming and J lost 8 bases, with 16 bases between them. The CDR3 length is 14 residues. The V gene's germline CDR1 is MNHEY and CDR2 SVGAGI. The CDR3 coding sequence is TGTGCCAGCAGTTATGGGGGGCGCATGGAGGGCTACACCTTC. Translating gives CASSYGGRMEGYTF.

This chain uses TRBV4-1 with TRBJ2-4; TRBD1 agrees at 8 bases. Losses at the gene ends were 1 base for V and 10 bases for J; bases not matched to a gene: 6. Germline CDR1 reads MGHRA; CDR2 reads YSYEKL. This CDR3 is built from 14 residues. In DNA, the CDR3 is TGCGCCAGCAGCCAAGGGACAGGGCTCCCGATTCAGTACTTC. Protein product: CASSQGTGLPIQYF.

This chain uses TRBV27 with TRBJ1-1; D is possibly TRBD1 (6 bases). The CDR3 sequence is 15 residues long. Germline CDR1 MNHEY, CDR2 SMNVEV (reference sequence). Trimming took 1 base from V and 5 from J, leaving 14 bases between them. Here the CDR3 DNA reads TGTGCCAGCAGTTTATATGGCGGGGGCCGGACTGAAGCTTTCTTT. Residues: CASSLYGGGRTEAFF.

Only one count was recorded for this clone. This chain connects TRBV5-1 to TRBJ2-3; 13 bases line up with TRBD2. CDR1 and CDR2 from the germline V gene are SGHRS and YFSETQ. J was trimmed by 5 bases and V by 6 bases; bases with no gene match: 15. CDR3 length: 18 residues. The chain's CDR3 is CASIPGLAGDPRRDTQYF. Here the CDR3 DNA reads TGCGCCAGCATCCCCGGACTAGCGGGGGACCCTCGGAGAGATACGCAGTATTTT.

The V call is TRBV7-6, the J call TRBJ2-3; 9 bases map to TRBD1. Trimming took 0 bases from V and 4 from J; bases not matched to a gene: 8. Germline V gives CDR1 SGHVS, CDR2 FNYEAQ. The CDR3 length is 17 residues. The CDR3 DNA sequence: TGTGCCAGCAGCTTAGCGCCACAGGGGGCGCAGTCAGATACGCAGTATTTT. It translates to CASSLAPQGAQSDTQYF.

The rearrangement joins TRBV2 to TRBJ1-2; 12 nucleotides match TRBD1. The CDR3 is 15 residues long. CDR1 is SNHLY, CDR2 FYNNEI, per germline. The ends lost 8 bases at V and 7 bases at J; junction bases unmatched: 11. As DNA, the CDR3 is TGTGCCAGCGGGGACAGGGGGCCTATTCTCGGTGGCTACACCTTC. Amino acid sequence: CASGDRGPILGGYTF.

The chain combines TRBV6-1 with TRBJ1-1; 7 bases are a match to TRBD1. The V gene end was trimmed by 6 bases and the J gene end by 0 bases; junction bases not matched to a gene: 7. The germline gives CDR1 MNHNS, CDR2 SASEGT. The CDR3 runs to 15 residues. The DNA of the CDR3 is TGTGCCAGCAGGATACAGGGGATCATGAACACTGAAGCTTTCTTT. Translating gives CASRIQGIMNTEAFF.

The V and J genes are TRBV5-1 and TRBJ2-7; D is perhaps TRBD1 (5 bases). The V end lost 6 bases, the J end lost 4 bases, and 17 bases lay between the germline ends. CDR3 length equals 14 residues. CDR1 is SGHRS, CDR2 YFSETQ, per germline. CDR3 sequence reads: CASNNAGRGYEQYF. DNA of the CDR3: TGCGCCAGCAATAATGCTGGTAGGGGTTACGAGCAGTACTTC.

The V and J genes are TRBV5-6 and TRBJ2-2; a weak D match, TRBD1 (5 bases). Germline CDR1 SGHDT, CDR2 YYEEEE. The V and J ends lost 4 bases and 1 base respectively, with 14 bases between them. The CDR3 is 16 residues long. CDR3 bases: TGTGCCAGCAGCAAGATAATGACAGTGAACACCGGGGAGCTGTTTTTT. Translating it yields CASSKIMTVNTGELFF.

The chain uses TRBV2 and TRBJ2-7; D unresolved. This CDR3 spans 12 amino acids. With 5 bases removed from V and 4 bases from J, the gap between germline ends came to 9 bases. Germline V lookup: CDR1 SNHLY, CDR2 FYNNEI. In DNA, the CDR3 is TGTGCCAGCAGTTTGACCGGTTACGAGCAGTACTTC. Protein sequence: CASSLTGYEQYF.

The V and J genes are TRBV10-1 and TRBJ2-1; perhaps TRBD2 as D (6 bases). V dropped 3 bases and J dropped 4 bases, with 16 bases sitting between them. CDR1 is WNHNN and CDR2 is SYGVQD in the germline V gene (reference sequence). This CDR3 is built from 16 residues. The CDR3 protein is CASSDLTSSIYNEQFF. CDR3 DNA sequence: TGCGCCAGCAGTGACTTAACTAGCTCGATTTACAATGAGCAGTTCTTC.

The CDR3 region is CASSRAASGRHEQFF. The CDR3 nucleotides read TGTGCCAGCTCACGGGCAGCTAGCGGGAGACATGAGCAGTTCTTC. This chain links TRBV18 with TRBJ2-1; TRBD2 aligns across 10 bases. There are 15 residues in the CDR3. Unmatched junction bases numbered 8, after V lost 4 bases and J lost 8 bases. The germline CDR1 and CDR2 sequences are KGHSH and LQKENI. Variable domain in full (rest from reference TRBV18 and TRBJ2-1): NAGVMQNPRHLVRRRGQEARLRCSPMKGHSHVYWYRQLPEEGLKFMVYLQKENIIDESGMPKERFSAEFPKEGPSILRIQQVVRGDSAAYFCASSRAASGRHEQFFGPGTRLTVL.

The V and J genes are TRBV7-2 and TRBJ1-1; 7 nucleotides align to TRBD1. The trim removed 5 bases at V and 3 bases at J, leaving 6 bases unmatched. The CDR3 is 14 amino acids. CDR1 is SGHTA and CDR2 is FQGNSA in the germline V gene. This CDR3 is CASSPDRPYTEAFF. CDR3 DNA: TGTGCCAGCAGCCCGGACAGGCCATACACTGAAGCTTTCTTT.

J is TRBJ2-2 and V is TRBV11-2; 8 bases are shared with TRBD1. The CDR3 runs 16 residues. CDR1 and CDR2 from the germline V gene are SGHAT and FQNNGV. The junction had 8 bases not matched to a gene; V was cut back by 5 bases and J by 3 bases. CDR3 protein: CASSLSWDRYTGELFF. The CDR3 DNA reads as TGTGCCAGCAGCCTTTCCTGGGACAGGTACACCGGGGAGCTGTTTTTT.

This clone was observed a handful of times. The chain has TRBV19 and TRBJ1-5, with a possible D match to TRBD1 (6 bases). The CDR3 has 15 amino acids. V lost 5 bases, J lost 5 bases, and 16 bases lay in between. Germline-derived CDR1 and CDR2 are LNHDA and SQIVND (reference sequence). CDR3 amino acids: CASSPGQSIDQPQHF. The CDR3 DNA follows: TGTGCCAGTAGTCCTGGACAGAGTATCGATCAGCCCCAGCATTTT.

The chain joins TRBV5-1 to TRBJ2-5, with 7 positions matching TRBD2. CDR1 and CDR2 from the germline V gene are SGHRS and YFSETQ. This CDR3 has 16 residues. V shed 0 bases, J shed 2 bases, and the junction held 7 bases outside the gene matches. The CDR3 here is CASSLAGGTLQETQYF. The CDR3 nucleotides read TGCGCCAGCAGCTTGGCCGGGGGGACCCTTCAAGAGACCCAGTACTTC.

This CDR3 reads CASSLAESVKYF. In DNA form, the CDR3 reads TGTGCCAGCAGCTTAGCGGAGTCGGTCAAATATTTT. This chain links TRBV7-8 with TRBJ1-3; D gene ambiguous. Between the trimmed V and J ends, which lost 0 bases and 15 bases, there was a span of 12 bases. The CDR3 has 12 amino acids. The germline CDR1 and CDR2 sequences are SGHVS and FQNEAQ.

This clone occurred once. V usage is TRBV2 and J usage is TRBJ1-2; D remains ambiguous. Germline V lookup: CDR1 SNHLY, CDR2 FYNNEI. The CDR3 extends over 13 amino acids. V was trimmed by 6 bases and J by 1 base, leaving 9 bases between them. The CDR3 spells CASRGGFNYGYTF. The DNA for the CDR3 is TGTGCCAGCAGGGGCGGATTTAACTATGGCTACACCTTC. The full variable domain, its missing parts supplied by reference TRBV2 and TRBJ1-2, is EPEVTQTPSHQVTQMGQEVILRCVPISNHLYFYWYRQILGQKVEFLVSFYNNEISEKSEIFDDQFSVERPDGSNFTLKIRSTKLEDSAMYFCASRGGFNYGYTFGSGTRLTVV.

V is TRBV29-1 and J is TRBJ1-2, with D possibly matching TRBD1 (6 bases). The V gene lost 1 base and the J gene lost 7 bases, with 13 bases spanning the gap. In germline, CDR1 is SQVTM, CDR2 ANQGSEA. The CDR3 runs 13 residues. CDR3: CSVEGRPGAGYTF. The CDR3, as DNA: TGCAGCGTTGAAGGTAGGCCAGGGGCTGGCTACACCTTC. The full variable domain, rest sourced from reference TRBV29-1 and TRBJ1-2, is SAVISQKPSRDICQRGTSLTIQCQVDSQVTMMFWYRQQPGQSLTLIATANQGSEATYESGFVIDKFPISRPNLTFSTLTVSNMSPEDSSIYLCSVEGRPGAGYTFGSGTRLTVV.

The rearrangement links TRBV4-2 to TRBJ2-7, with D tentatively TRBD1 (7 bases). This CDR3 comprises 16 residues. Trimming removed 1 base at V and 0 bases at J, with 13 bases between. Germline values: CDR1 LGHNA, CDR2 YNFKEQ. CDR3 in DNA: TGTGCCAGCAGCCAAGCGGGGGACAGCTTCTCCTACGAGCAGTACTTC. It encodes CASSQAGDSFSYEQYF.